Listed below are T cell receptor beta chains from one sample, sequenced in a study of beta chain features in type 1 diabetes. Measured with immunoSEQ multiplex PCR; TCRdb has only the in-frame clones, and not every one. The profile shows 350,000 to 400,000 clones, roughly 12% of them singletons. Material for sequencing was naive CD4+ T cells from blood. These receptor sequences come from a woman aged 18 to 35 with type 1 diabetes. Both conserved end residues are part of each CDR3. D genes are given only for firm matches. A row's size may be missing; if present it is once, few, many or a size class.

D gene: -
J gene: TRBJ1-2
V gene: TRBV2
clone size: -
CDR3 length: 14
CDR3 protein: CASSEGESLRGYTF
CDR3 DNA: TGTGCCAGCAGTGAAGGGGAGAGCCTACGTGGCTACACCTTC

D gene: -
J gene: TRBJ2-1
V gene: TRBV19
clone size: -
CDR3 length: 15
CDR3 protein: CASSIEAGTGGEQFF
CDR3 DNA: TGTGCCAGTAGTATAGAAGCAGGGACTGGCGGCGAGCAGTTCTTC

D gene: -
J gene: TRBJ2-3
V gene: TRBV19
clone size: few
CDR3 length: 13
CDR3 protein: CASTEGSTDTQYF
CDR3 DNA: TGTGCCAGTACTGAGGGATCCACAGATACGCAGTATTTT

D gene: -
J gene: TRBJ2-7
V gene: TRBV7-2
clone size: -
CDR3 length: 14
CDR3 protein: CASSTQPGAYEQYF
CDR3 DNA: TGTGCCAGCAGCACGCAACCCGGGGCCTACGAGCAGTACTTC

D gene: -
J gene: TRBJ1-1
V gene: TRBV29-1
clone size: -
CDR3 length: 14
CDR3 protein: CSVVRISGTDEAFF
CDR3 DNA: TGCAGCGTTGTGAGGATCTCGGGAACGGATGAAGCTTTCTTT

D gene: -
J gene: TRBJ2-4
V gene: TRBV9
clone size: few
CDR3 length: 19
CDR3 protein: CASSAGMGQTRVAKNIQYF
CDR3 DNA: TGTGCCAGCAGCGCAGGGATGGGGCAAACCAGGGTCGCCAAAAACATTCAGTACTTC

D gene: -
J gene: TRBJ1-1
V gene: TRBV27
clone size: -
CDR3 length: 15
CDR3 protein: CASSRIPVTGTEAFF
CDR3 DNA: TGTGCCAGCAGTCGAATCCCGGTGACAGGCACTGAAGCTTTCTTT

D gene: -
J gene: TRBJ2-3
V gene: TRBV9
clone size: few
CDR3 length: 13
CDR3 protein: CASSVLYGGTQYF
CDR3 DNA: TGTGCCAGCAGCGTGCTCTACGGAGGTACGCAGTATTTT

D gene: TRBD1
J gene: TRBJ2-7
V gene: TRBV19
clone size: -
CDR3 length: 15
CDR3 protein: CASSTGQAPGYEQYF
CDR3 DNA: TGTGCCAGTAGTACCGGACAGGCCCCGGGGTACGAGCAGTACTTC

D gene: TRBD2
J gene: TRBJ2-2
V gene: TRBV9
clone size: -
CDR3 length: 15
CDR3 protein: CASSVAGGYTGELFF
CDR3 DNA: TGTGCCAGCAGCGTAGCCGGGGGGTACACCGGGGAGCTGTTTTTT

D gene: TRBD2
J gene: TRBJ2-7
V gene: TRBV11-2
clone size: few
CDR3 length: 14
CDR3 protein: CASSSSGGGYEQYF
CDR3 DNA: TGTGCCAGCAGCTCATCGGGGGGTGGCTACGAGCAGTACTTC

D gene: -
J gene: TRBJ2-1
V gene: TRBV28
clone size: -
CDR3 length: 13
CDR3 protein: CASSTGPYNEQFF
CDR3 DNA: TGTGCCAGCAGTACAGGGCCGTACAATGAGCAGTTCTTC

D gene: -
J gene: TRBJ2-7
V gene: TRBV5-1
clone size: few
CDR3 length: 13
CDR3 protein: CASSLAESYEQYF
CDR3 DNA: TGCGCCAGCAGCTTAGCGGAGTCCTACGAGCAGTACTTC

D gene: TRBD1
J gene: TRBJ2-6
V gene: TRBV7-3
clone size: -
CDR3 length: 16
CDR3 protein: CASTLDRASGANVLTF
CDR3 DNA: TGTGCCAGCACCCTAGACAGGGCCTCTGGGGCCAACGTCCTGACTTTC

D gene: TRBD1
J gene: TRBJ2-1
V gene: TRBV25-1
clone size: -
CDR3 length: 14
CDR3 protein: CASSLGQGVNEQFF
CDR3 DNA: TGTGCCAGCAGCCTAGGACAGGGGGTCAATGAGCAGTTCTTC

D gene: -
J gene: TRBJ1-3
V gene: TRBV30
clone size: -
CDR3 length: 13
CDR3 protein: CAWSTGQGNTIYF
CDR3 DNA: TGTGCCTGGAGTACAGGGCAGGGAAACACCATATATTTT

D gene: -
J gene: TRBJ2-1
V gene: TRBV28
clone size: -
CDR3 length: 13
CDR3 protein: CASSLGSNEEQFF
CDR3 DNA: TGTGCCAGCAGTTTGGGGAGTAACGAGGAGCAGTTCTTC

D gene: TRBD2
J gene: TRBJ2-7
V gene: TRBV4-1
clone size: few
CDR3 length: 16
CDR3 protein: CASSQDETSGAYEQYF
CDR3 DNA: TGCGCCAGCAGCCAAGATGAGACTAGCGGGGCCTACGAGCAGTACTTC

D gene: -
J gene: TRBJ2-1
V gene: TRBV7-2
clone size: few
CDR3 length: 12
CDR3 protein: CASSLKPNEQFF
CDR3 DNA: TGTGCCAGCAGCTTAAAGCCAAATGAGCAGTTCTTC

D gene: TRBD1
J gene: TRBJ1-2
V gene: TRBV7-2
clone size: few
CDR3 length: 15
CDR3 protein: CAILGTGGFNYGYTF
CDR3 DNA: TGTGCCATCCTCGGGACAGGGGGCTTTAACTATGGCTACACCTTC

D gene: -
J gene: TRBJ2-1
V gene: TRBV7-2
clone size: few
CDR3 length: 13
CDR3 protein: CASSSESRREQFF
CDR3 DNA: TGTGCCAGCAGCTCCGAGTCCCGGCGGGAGCAGTTCTTC

D gene: TRBD2
J gene: TRBJ2-7
V gene: TRBV28
clone size: -
CDR3 length: 13
CDR3 protein: CASSSGGPDEQYF
CDR3 DNA: TGTGCCAGCAGTTCGGGGGGTCCGGACGAGCAGTACTTC

D gene: -
J gene: TRBJ1-1
V gene: TRBV2
clone size: few
CDR3 length: 12
CDR3 protein: CASSEGAIEAFF
CDR3 DNA: TGTGCCAGCAGTGAAGGAGCGATTGAAGCTTTCTTT

D gene: -
J gene: TRBJ2-7
V gene: TRBV4-1
clone size: -
CDR3 length: 14
CDR3 protein: CASSQARGTYEQYF
CDR3 DNA: TGCGCCAGCAGCCAAGCCCGGGGGACCTACGAGCAGTACTTC

D gene: -
J gene: TRBJ2-3
V gene: TRBV4-1
clone size: -
CDR3 length: 16
CDR3 protein: CASSQARTTSTDTQYF
CDR3 DNA: TGCGCCAGCAGCCAAGCAAGAACCACTAGCACAGATACGCAGTATTTT

D gene: -
J gene: TRBJ1-5
V gene: TRBV12-5
clone size: few
CDR3 length: 13
CDR3 protein: CASGRQYNQPQHF
CDR3 DNA: TGTGCTAGTGGGCGACAGTACAATCAGCCCCAGCATTTT

D gene: -
J gene: TRBJ2-5
V gene: TRBV7-2
clone size: -
CDR3 length: 12
CDR3 protein: CASSRQQETQYF
CDR3 DNA: TGTGCCAGCAGCCGACAGCAAGAGACCCAGTACTTC

D gene: TRBD2
J gene: TRBJ2-1
V gene: TRBV4-1
clone size: -
CDR3 length: 15
CDR3 protein: CASSQAGGPDNEQFF
CDR3 DNA: TGCGCCAGCAGCCAAGCGGGAGGGCCGGACAATGAGCAGTTCTTC

D gene: -
J gene: TRBJ2-6
V gene: TRBV2
clone size: few
CDR3 length: 14
CDR3 protein: CASSDSSGANVLTF
CDR3 DNA: TGTGCCAGCAGTGATAGCTCTGGGGCCAACGTCCTGACTTTC

D gene: -
J gene: TRBJ2-3
V gene: TRBV4-3
clone size: -
CDR3 length: 15
CDR3 protein: CASSQGHRDTDTQYF
CDR3 DNA: TGCGCCAGCAGCCAAGGACACCGAGACACAGATACGCAGTATTTT

D gene: TRBD1
J gene: TRBJ1-2
V gene: TRBV2
clone size: once
CDR3 length: 15
CDR3 protein: CASSEGIRGPGGYTF
CDR3 DNA: TGTGCCAGCAGTGAAGGAATTAGGGGGCCGGGAGGCTACACCTTC

D gene: TRBD1
J gene: TRBJ1-2
V gene: TRBV7-9
clone size: -
CDR3 length: 14
CDR3 protein: CASSRAGQVYGYTF
CDR3 DNA: TGTGCCAGCAGCCGTGCAGGACAGGTCTACGGCTACACCTTC

D gene: TRBD1
J gene: TRBJ1-5
V gene: TRBV6-5
clone size: -
CDR3 length: 15
CDR3 protein: CASSPGQGILGPQHF
CDR3 DNA: TGTGCCAGCAGTCCGGGACAGGGGATCTTAGGGCCCCAGCATTTT

D gene: TRBD1
J gene: TRBJ2-7
V gene: TRBV7-6
clone size: -
CDR3 length: 17
CDR3 protein: CASSLSLQTGTTYEQYF
CDR3 DNA: TGTGCCAGCAGCTTAAGTTTGCAGACAGGGACAACCTACGAGCAGTACTTC

D gene: TRBD1
J gene: TRBJ2-7
V gene: TRBV5-6
clone size: few
CDR3 length: 14
CDR3 protein: CASSFRQGGYEQYF
CDR3 DNA: TGTGCCAGCAGCTTTAGACAGGGTGGCTACGAGCAGTACTTC